This TCR beta chain is drawn from a study of cytomegalovirus exposure and HLA in healthy donors. It was with 60 Vbeta and 13 Jbeta primers that the PCR ran. TCRdb's copy holds only in-frame clones and misses some; the assay was immunoSEQ multiplex PCR. The profile shows approximately 170,000 clones, 65% to 75% of them singletons. Concerning this clone: The antigen is unknown.

Study-level findings and limits: V segments that were indistinguishable, TRBV6-2 and TRBV6-3 among them, were omitted from analysis.

CDR1 is GTSNPN and CDR2 is SVGIG in the germline V gene (reference sequence). Trimming cost V 4 bases and J 3 bases; bases outside gene matches: 10. This CDR3 is 15 amino acids long. V gene TRBV30 combines with J gene TRBJ2-3, with TRBD1 identical over 7 bases. This receptor was taken from a man in his thirties or forties in good health and CMV-seropositive. The sequencing input was PBMCs. The CDR3 DNA is TGTGCCTGGAAGGGGAAGGGCAGGGGGACAGATACGCAGTATTTT. Amino acids: CAWKGKGRGTDTQYF.